One and the same sample provided the 18 T cell receptor beta chains below, sequenced in a study of breast tumors, draining lymph nodes, adjacent tissues. The lymph nodes were axillary draining lymph nodes from breast cancer patients. TCRdb processed the multiplex PCR reads anew with MiXCR; each CDR3 protein has one entry. The profile shows roughly 220,000 distinct CDR3 sequences, under 35% of them singletons. The specimen sequenced was axillary lymph node tissue. All receptors derive from a female donor with breast cancer. Some clones in this sample may be carry-over from other donors' samples.

Regarding this clonotype: A read error may be the cause here, since a much bigger clone is one base away. This chain uses TRBV7-2 with TRBJ2-3, with TRBD1 matching over 8 bases. The DNA matches TRBJ1-5 better at its end, which makes the J call doubtful. Per germline, CDR1 SGHTA and CDR2 FQGNSA. CDR3 length: 16 amino acids. In DNA, the CDR3 is TGTGCCAGCAGCCCCCCAGACAGGGGAGTATCAGATACGCAGCATTTT. Its protein product is CASSPPDRGVSDTQHF.

The chain joins TRBV2 to TRBJ2-3; 7 bases align to TRBD1. Trimming took 7 bases from V and 0 from J; bases not matched to a gene: 4. Germline CDR1 and CDR2: SNHLY and FYNNEI. The CDR3 totals 14 residues. CDR3 region: CASTGTVSTDTQYF. The CDR3 region has the DNA TGTGCCAGCACGGGGACAGTGAGCACAGATACGCAGTATTTT. Variable domain in full (rest from reference TRBV2 and TRBJ2-3): EPEVTQTPSHQVTQMGQEVILRCVPISNHLYFYWYRQILGQKVEFLVSFYNNEISEKSEIFDDQFSVERPDGSNFTLKIRSTKLEDSAMYFCASTGTVSTDTQYFGPGTRLTVL.

For the CDR3, the DNA is TGTGCCAGCAGTGATTTTGGAGGGGGCTACGAGCAGTACTTC. As protein: CASSDFGGGYEQYF. V is TRBV25-1 and J is TRBJ2-7; D could derive from TRBD1 or TRBD2 (6 bases each). Trimming pared 3 bases from V and 3 bases from J, leaving 12 bases between. Germline V gene data show CDR1 as MGHDK and CDR2 as SYGVNS. The CDR3 totals 14 residues.

This clonotype was observed many times. This chain uses TRBV12-3 or TRBV12-4 with TRBJ1-5; 10 bases map to TRBD1. The CDR3 totals 14 residues. V shed 8 bases and J 6 bases; nucleotides not matched to a gene: 7. CDR3 in DNA: TGTGCCAGCTGCCGACAGGGGGCTATTCAGCCCCAGCATTTT. This gives the protein CASCRQGAIQPQHF.

The V and J genes are TRBV20-1 and TRBJ2-5; TRBD1 aligns across 8 bases. The CDR3 sequence is 15 residues long. The V gene end was trimmed by 7 bases and the J gene end by 5 bases; junction bases not matched to a gene: 15. The germline gives CDR1 DFQATT, CDR2 SNEGSKA (reference sequence). The CDR3 sequence is CSDLLPNRGWETQYF. The CDR3 region has the DNA TGCAGTGATTTGCTACCTAACAGGGGGTGGGAGACCCAGTACTTC.

The gene calls are TRBV28 and TRBJ2-7; possible D gene TRBD1, 5 bases. The CDR3 totals 15 residues. Germline V CDR1 and CDR2: MDHEN, SYDVKM. V lost 3 bases and J 1 base, leaving 13 bases between the germline ends. CDR3: CASSFARAHSYEQYF. The CDR3 DNA is TGTGCCAGCAGTTTTGCCAGGGCCCATTCCTACGAGCAGTACTTC.

This clonotype has a handful of counts. The chain has TRBV14 and TRBJ1-1, with D unresolved. The V end was cut by 0 bases, the J end by 6 bases, with 8 bases between. The CDR3 spans 13 residues. CDR1 is SGHDN and CDR2 is FVKESK in the germline V gene. CDR3 sequence (DNA): TGTGCCAGCAGCCAAGATATCCGGTCTGAAGCTTTCTTT. Protein product: CASSQDIRSEAFF. Together with reference TRBV14 and TRBJ1-1, the CDR3 gives the full variable domain: EAGVTQFPSHSVIEKGQTVTLRCDPISGHDNLYWYRRVMGKEIKFLLHFVKESKQDESGMPNNRFLAERTGGTYSTLKVQPAELEDSGVYFCASSQDIRSEAFFGQGTRLTVV.

This clonotype was observed at least ten times. The chain joins TRBV6-5 to TRBJ2-5; TRBD2 matches 10 bases. The CDR3 contains 16 residues. Unmatched junction bases numbered 9, after V lost 6 bases and J lost 2 bases. Germline V lookup: CDR1 MNHEY, CDR2 SVGAGI. In DNA, the CDR3 is TGTGCCAGCAGCTTCGGGGCTAGCGGGGGACAAGAGACCCAGTACTTC. Protein sequence: CASSFGASGGQETQYF.

Turning to this clonotype: A clone one base away is much larger, so this may be a read error. The CDR3 coding sequence is TGTGCCAGCAGTTCACAACGGGGGGGGGTCGGTGATTCACCCCTCCACTTT. Its protein is CASSSQRGGVGDSPLHF. The V gene is TRBV10-3, the J gene TRBJ1-6; TRBD1 might be the D (5 bases). Germline V gene sequence: CDR1 ENHRY, CDR2 SYGVKD. This CDR3 has 17 residues.

There are many counts of this clonotype. The V gene is TRBV19, the J gene TRBJ1-5; weak D call: TRBD1 (5 bases). CDR3 length: 15 amino acids. Trimming removed 6 bases from V and 1 base from J, with 13 bases in between. Germline lookup yields CDR1 LNHDA and CDR2 SQIVND (reference sequence). CDR3 residues: CASSKSRDSNQPQHF. The DNA of the CDR3 is TGTGCCAGTAGCAAAAGCCGGGACAGCAATCAGCCCCAGCATTTT.

The table lists this clonotype with many counts. This chain links TRBV10-3 with TRBJ2-3, with D tentatively TRBD2 (6 bases). This CDR3 is built from 14 residues. Germline lookup yields CDR1 ENHRY and CDR2 SYGVKD. Trimming took off 7 bases at V and 2 bases at J, with 13 bases between the two ends. CDR3 residues: CAITEGWFTDTQYF. CDR3 nucleotides: TGTGCCATCACGGAGGGATGGTTCACAGATACGCAGTATTTT.

This clonotype has at least ten counts. V usage is TRBV10-3 and J usage is TRBJ1-5; D possibly corresponds to TRBD1 (6 bases). In germline, CDR1 is ENHRY, CDR2 SYGVKD. The V gene lost 10 bases and the J gene lost 5 bases, with 15 bases spanning the gap. The CDR3 is made up of 13 amino acids. The CDR3 DNA reads as TGTGCCACGGGGGGGGGGGGCGATCAGCCCCAGCATTTT. It encodes CATGGGGDQPQHF.

This clonotype was counted at least ten times. The rearrangement links TRBV24-1 to TRBJ2-5, with 14 positions matching TRBD2. From germline, CDR1 is KGHDR and CDR2 SFDVKD. Trimming cost V 4 bases and J 5 bases; bases outside gene matches: 8. The CDR3 is made up of 17 amino acids. CDR3 in DNA: TGTGCCACCAGTGACCCCAGGGGACTAGCGGGAGCTGAGACCCAGTACTTC. Amino acids: CATSDPRGLAGAETQYF.

This clonotype was counted a few times. The chain uses TRBV10-1 and TRBJ2-3; 12 bases match TRBD2. From germline, CDR1 is WNHNN and CDR2 SYGVQD (reference sequence). Losses at the gene ends were 5 bases for V and 5 bases for J; bases not matched to a gene: 11. This CDR3 region has 17 residues. The CDR3 coding sequence is TGCGCCAGCAGTCCCCAGCTAGCGGGAGGGCCTGGAGATACGCAGTATTTT. Its translation: CASSPQLAGGPGDTQYF.

The table lists this clonotype with many counts. CDR3 region: CASSLNPGLGYTF. CDR3 DNA: TGTGCCAGCAGCTTAAATCCGGGACTGGGCTACACCTTC. J is TRBJ1-2 and V is TRBV7-3; D is possibly TRBD1 (5 bases). Trimming cost V 1 base and J 8 bases, with 11 bases left between them. Germline V gives CDR1 SGHTA, CDR2 FQGTGA. The length of the CDR3 is 13 residues.

The chain recombines TRBV5-1 with TRBJ2-2, with a possible D match to TRBD1 (5 bases). CDR1 and CDR2 from the germline V gene are SGHRS and YFSETQ. This CDR3 comprises 13 residues. V shed 4 bases and J shed 6 bases, with 10 bases lying between them. The CDR3 region has the DNA TGCGCCAGCAGCCATGGGGCGGCCGGGGAGCTGTTTTTT. Translation: CASSHGAAGELFF.

Many counts were recorded for this clonotype. The gene calls are TRBV4-3 and TRBJ2-2; 7 nucleotides match TRBD2. V lost 1 base and J lost 3; bases outside the gene matches: 5. The germline V gene has CDR1 LGHNA and CDR2 YSLEER. The CDR3 covers 16 residues. CDR3 residues: CASSQAGGEDTGELFF. The CDR3 DNA reads as TGCGCCAGCAGCCAAGCGGGGGGTGAGGACACCGGGGAGCTGTTTTTT.

This clonotype occurred many times. This chain links TRBV6-1 with TRBJ1-4; maybe TRBD1 (5 bases). There are 14 residues in the CDR3. Trimming removed 4 bases from V and 7 bases from J, with 13 bases in between. Germline V lookup: CDR1 MNHNS, CDR2 SASEGT. The CDR3 nucleotides are TGTGCCAGCAGTGGGTGGCAGGGTAGTGAAAAACTGTTTTTT. Amino acid sequence: CASSGWQGSEKLFF.